These T cell receptor beta chains were read from a single sample in a study of T cell repertoires and leukemia-associated antigens. The antigens of these receptors remain unknown. TCRdb passed the 5' RACE reads through MiXCR, listing each CDR3 protein once. The top ten clones hold approximately 33% of a sample with about 12,000 distinct CDR3 sequences, approximately 39% of them seen once. Sequencing input: CD3+ T cells sorted from blood and cultured. These receptors were obtained from a female donor in good health. Both conserved end residues are part of each CDR3. The D gene is left open where the match is weak. The size field is filled for only some rows; it gives once, few, many or a size class.

J: TRBJ1-4; V: TRBV28; D: NA; size: NA; CDR3: CASSSSSNEKLFF; DNA: TGTGCCAGCAGTTCTTCAAGTAATGAAAAACTGTTTTTT
J: TRBJ2-1; V: TRBV4-1; D: NA; size: NA; CDR3: CASSHVEHTSYNEQFF; DNA: TGCGCCAGCAGCCATGTCGAGCATACCTCCTACAATGAGCAGTTCTTC
J: TRBJ1-2; V: TRBV20-1; D: TRBD1; size: medium-sized; CDR3: CSARPAEGQGAELYGYTF; DNA: TGCAGTGCGCGACCCGCAGAGGGACAGGGGGCTGAGTTATATGGCTACACCTTC
J: TRBJ2-3; V: TRBV4-1; D: TRBD2; size: few; CDR3: CASSRGLAGITDTQYF; DNA: TGCGCCAGCAGCCGGGGACTAGCGGGGATCACAGATACGCAGTATTTT
J: TRBJ1-5; V: TRBV19; D: NA; size: many; CDR3: CASSIAQASNQPQHF; DNA: TGTGCCAGTAGTATCGCACAGGCTAGCAATCAGCCCCAGCATTTT
J: TRBJ2-7; V: TRBV12-3/TRBV12-4; D: NA; size: medium-sized; CDR3: CASSFLGYNEQYF; DNA: TGTGCCAGCAGTTTTTTGGGTTACAACGAGCAGTACTTC
J: TRBJ1-2; V: TRBV29-1; D: NA; size: once; CDR3: CSVEGGEGNYGYTF; DNA: TGCAGCGTTGAAGGGGGAGAAGGTAACTATGGCTACACCTTC
J: TRBJ1-2; V: TRBV27; D: NA; size: few; CDR3: CASTNLGPTGSLWGYTF; DNA: TGTGCCAGCACCAACCTAGGTCCCACAGGCAGCCTTTGGGGCTACACCTTC
J: TRBJ2-1; V: TRBV20-1; D: NA; size: few; CDR3: CSARGGAGPNEQFF; DNA: TGCAGTGCCCGAGGGGGTGCGGGGCCCAATGAGCAGTTCTTC
J: TRBJ2-2; V: TRBV4-2; D: TRBD2; size: NA; CDR3: CASSHEEGTSGRPTGELFF; DNA: TGTGCCAGCAGCCATGAGGAAGGGACTAGCGGGAGACCGACCGGGGAGCTGTTTTTT
J: TRBJ2-7; V: TRBV7-9; D: NA; size: many; CDR3: CASSFQPRLLLYF; DNA: TGTGCCAGCAGCTTCCAGCCCCGATTGCTGCTGTACTTC
J: TRBJ2-1; V: TRBV7-2; D: TRBD1; size: NA; CDR3: CASRRNSGTGVTEQFF; DNA: TGTGCCAGCAGGCGTAACTCCGGGACAGGGGTGACTGAGCAGTTCTTC
J: TRBJ2-3; V: TRBV7-3; D: TRBD1; size: once; CDR3: CASSADRGRRDTQYF; DNA: TGTGCCAGCAGCGCAGACAGGGGGCGCAGAGATACGCAGTATTTT
J: TRBJ2-3; V: TRBV28; D: TRBD2; size: NA; CDR3: CASSFRSGRSVDTQYF; DNA: TGTGCCAGCAGTTTTCGGAGCGGGAGATCGGTAGATACGCAGTATTTT
J: TRBJ2-7; V: TRBV5-5; D: NA; size: NA; CDR3: CASSLTVGYAYEQYF; DNA: TGTGCCAGCAGCTTGACGGTTGGTTACGCCTACGAGCAGTACTTC
J: TRBJ2-1; V: TRBV24-1; D: NA; size: NA; CDR3: CATSDFSGKYNEQFF; DNA: TGTGCCACCAGTGATTTTTCGGGAAAATACAATGAGCAGTTCTTC
J: TRBJ2-5; V: TRBV29-1; D: TRBD2; size: few; CDR3: CSGTSGVLKETQYF; DNA: TGCAGCGGGACTAGTGGGGTGTTGAAAGAGACCCAGTACTTC
J: TRBJ2-1; V: TRBV27; D: TRBD2; size: many; CDR3: CASSLNALAGGIRMREQFF; DNA: TGTGCCAGCAGTTTAAACGCCCTAGCGGGGGGGATAAGAATGAGGGAGCAGTTCTTC
J: TRBJ2-5; V: TRBV15; D: TRBD2; size: medium-sized; CDR3: CATSRLAGEETQYF; DNA: TGTGCCACCAGCAGGCTAGCGGGAGAAGAGACCCAGTACTTC
J: TRBJ1-5; V: TRBV9; D: NA; size: few; CDR3: CASSVDGGANQPQHF; DNA: TGTGCCAGCAGCGTAGATGGGGGAGCGAATCAGCCCCAGCATTTT
J: TRBJ2-2; V: TRBV5-1; D: NA; size: NA; CDR3: CASSLAVISGELFF; DNA: TGCGCCAGCAGCTTGGCCGTGATCAGCGGGGAGCTGTTTTTT
J: TRBJ2-5; V: TRBV5-8; D: TRBD2; size: few; CDR3: CASGSRLAGFETQYF; DNA: TGTGCCAGCGGCTCTAGACTAGCGGGATTTGAGACCCAGTACTTC
J: TRBJ2-7; V: TRBV5-1; D: TRBD2; size: medium-sized; CDR3: CASNDNSGSGSYEQYF; DNA: TGCGCCAGCAACGATAATAGCGGGTCCGGCTCCTACGAGCAGTACTTC
J: TRBJ2-1; V: TRBV6-6; D: NA; size: NA; CDR3: CASSYTGDNEQFF; DNA: TGTGCCAGCAGTTACACAGGAGACAATGAGCAGTTCTTC
J: TRBJ2-1; V: TRBV15; D: NA; size: NA; CDR3: CPTSSDFSSSHNEQFF; DNA: TGTCCCACCAGCAGTGATTTTAGCTCCTCTCACAATGAGCAGTTCTTC
J: TRBJ2-1; V: TRBV20-1; D: NA; size: NA; CDR3: CSARDPRGPPYNEQFF; DNA: TGCAGTGCTAGAGATCCGAGGGGTCCACCCTACAATGAGCAGTTCTTC
J: TRBJ1-1; V: TRBV5-1; D: TRBD1; size: NA; CDR3: CASSLQGAKITEAFF; DNA: TGCGCCAGCAGCTTACAGGGGGCAAAGATCACTGAAGCTTTCTTT
J: TRBJ2-2; V: TRBV7-6; D: NA; size: NA; CDR3: CASSLMGYTGELFF; DNA: TGTGCCAGCAGCTTGATGGGTTACACCGGGGAGCTGTTTTTT
J: TRBJ2-1; V: TRBV7-8; D: NA; size: NA; CDR3: CASSFQPTVSSYNEQFF; DNA: TGTGCCAGCAGCTTCCAACCCACGGTTAGCTCCTACAATGAGCAGTTCTTC
J: TRBJ2-1; V: TRBV7-8; D: TRBD2; size: NA; CDR3: CASSTPWTSGSGEQFF; DNA: TGTGCCAGCAGCACCCCTTGGACTAGCGGGAGCGGTGAGCAGTTCTTC
J: TRBJ2-5; V: TRBV29-1; D: NA; size: few; CDR3: CSVYEGSETQYF; DNA: TGCAGCGTTTACGAGGGCTCGGAGACCCAGTACTTC
J: TRBJ1-1; V: TRBV20-1; D: NA; size: few; CDR3: CSARGTENTEAFF; DNA: TGCAGTGCTAGGGGGACGGAGAACACTGAAGCTTTCTTT
J: TRBJ2-5; V: TRBV5-1; D: NA; size: many; CDR3: CASSPPGGRWETQYF; DNA: TGCGCCAGCAGCCCACCCGGGGGACGGTGGGAGACCCAGTACTTC
J: TRBJ2-7; V: TRBV7-9; D: TRBD2; size: few; CDR3: CASSPEAGARQYF; DNA: TGTGCCAGCAGCCCGGAGGCGGGAGCGCGGCAGTACTTC
J: TRBJ2-3; V: TRBV12-3/TRBV12-4; D: NA; size: medium-sized; CDR3: CASSKGQIVTDTQYF; DNA: TGTGCCAGCAGTAAGGGACAAATAGTCACAGATACGCAGTATTTT
J: TRBJ1-6; V: TRBV4-1; D: NA; size: medium-sized; CDR3: CASSQDTDSEYNSPLHF; DNA: TGCGCCAGCAGCCAAGATACGGACAGCGAATATAATTCACCCCTCCACTTT
J: TRBJ1-5; V: TRBV27; D: NA; size: many; CDR3: CASRGNSNQPQHF; DNA: TGTGCCAGCAGAGGGAATAGCAATCAGCCCCAGCATTTT
J: TRBJ2-2; V: TRBV12-3/TRBV12-4; D: NA; size: NA; CDR3: CASSKVRLGELFF; DNA: TGTGCCAGCAGCAAGGTCCGTCTCGGGGAGCTGTTTTTT
J: TRBJ2-3; V: TRBV7-8; D: NA; size: NA; CDR3: CASSPGGSTDTQYF; DNA: TGTGCCAGCAGCCCCGGCGGGAGCACAGATACGCAGTATTTT
J: TRBJ1-1; V: TRBV7-9; D: TRBD1; size: NA; CDR3: CASSFQGGPNTEAFF; DNA: TGTGCCAGCAGCTTCCAGGGGGGGCCGAACACTGAAGCTTTCTTT